The clone carrying this T cell receptor beta chain has just one count. Its antigen is unidentified. V was pared by 2 bases and J by 3 bases, with 13 bases between. The CDR3 runs to 15 residues. Germline assignment: CDR1 MNHEY and CDR2 SVGAGI. Repertoires were generated with immunoSEQ multiplex PCR, while TCRdb's copy carries only in-frame clones and drops some. This sample has some 39,000 clones, with roughly 78% found just once. These data originate in a study of PD-1 blockade in classical Hodgkin lymphoma. Study-wide results and limits: Unlike CD8+ TCR diversity, which did not rise significantly by C4D1, CD4+ TCR diversity did. Later analyses included only patients treated at least 1 year post-ASCT. Underlying causes for the observed repertoire differences were not defined, possibly disease activity or prior therapy.

Described time point: cycle 4 day 1 (C4D1), after more than five weeks of nivolumab. Each patient's relapse followed autologous stem cell transplantation, and brentuximab vedotin exposure varied. This chain uses TRBV6-5 with TRBJ2-5, with D possibly being TRBD1 (8 bases). The sequences come from peripheral blood mononuclear cells (PBMCs), collected before the fourth cycle of nivolumab. The sequence was collected from a human donor with classical Hodgkin lymphoma. CDR3 residues: CASSYPTGGEETQYF. The CDR3 DNA reads TGTGCCAGCAGTTACCCTACAGGGGGGGAAGAGACCCAGTACTTC.